Each of the 21 T cell receptor beta chains below was sequenced from the same sample in a study of control samples from healthy donors and cancer patients. The protocol was immunoSEQ multiplex PCR, while the TCRdb copy is restricted to in-frame clones and leaves out a portion. This table holds roughly 120,000 clones, about 93% found once. Sequenced input: blood. Receptors were obtained from a man between 25 and 39 years old in good health.

The gene calls are TRBV7-8 and TRBJ2-7; D not certain. V was trimmed by 0 bases and J by 3 bases, leaving 3 bases between them. This CDR3 is 12 amino acids long. Germline V CDR1 and CDR2: SGHVS, FQNEAQ. CDR3 coding DNA: TGTGCCAGCAGCTTAGCGCGCTACGAGCAGTACTTC. Protein: CASSLARYEQYF.

This clone appeared a few times. The chain combines TRBV2 with TRBJ2-5, with 9 bases matching TRBD2. This CDR3 spans 15 amino acids. The V and J ends lost 7 bases and 7 bases, in that order; junction bases with no gene match: 13. The germline CDR1 and CDR2 sequences are SNHLY and FYNNEI. For the CDR3, the DNA is TGTGCCAGCACACAGAGACTAGCGGAGGTCGTGACCCAGTACTTC. Encoded protein: CASTQRLAEVVTQYF. Looking up the rest from reference TRBV2 and TRBJ2-5 gives the full variable domain: EPEVTQTPSHQVTQMGQEVILRCVPISNHLYFYWYRQILGQKVEFLVSFYNNEISEKSEIFDDQFSVERPDGSNFTLKIRSTKLEDSAMYFCASTQRLAEVVTQYFGPGTRLLVL.

The chain has TRBV18 and TRBJ1-1, with 7 nucleotides matching TRBD1. V was clipped by 4 bases and J by 3 bases; unmatched bases: 8. Germline V CDR1 and CDR2: KGHSH, LQKENI. The CDR3 extends over 15 amino acids. The CDR3 loop reads CASSQKQGTYTEAFF. Written as DNA, the CDR3 is TGTGCCAGCTCACAGAAACAGGGGACCTACACTGAAGCTTTCTTT.

This clone showed up just once. The chain couples TRBV9 to TRBJ1-5; a possible D gene is TRBD1 (5 bases). The CDR3 runs 14 residues. Per germline, CDR1 SGDLS and CDR2 YYNGEE. V lost 0 bases and J lost 5, with 9 bases in between. The CDR3, as DNA: TGTGCCAGCAGCGTAGATTGGGGGTATCAGCCCCAGCATTTT. It is translated as CASSVDWGYQPQHF.

This chain connects TRBV14 to TRBJ2-1; 12 nucleotides align to TRBD2. Trimming removed 11 bases from V and 5 bases from J; junction bases left unmatched: 19. The germline V gene encodes CDR1 SGHDN and CDR2 FVKESK. The CDR3 runs 18 residues. The CDR3 DNA sequence: TGTGCCCGCCGCCGGCCTAGCGGGGGGGCCCGGGGGGACAATGAGCAGTTCTTC. Amino acids: CARRRPSGGARGDNEQFF.

This rearrangement joins TRBV18 to TRBJ2-7, with 13 nucleotides matching TRBD2. The CDR3 has 16 residues. Germline lookup yields CDR1 KGHSH and CDR2 LQKENI. Trimming at V came to 0 bases and at J to 5 bases, leaving 4 bases not matched to a gene. The CDR3, as DNA: TGTGCCAGCTCACCACCGGGACTAGCGGGGACCCACGAGCAGTACTTC. Protein: CASSPPGLAGTHEQYF. Filled out from reference TRBV18 and TRBJ2-7, the complete variable domain reads NAGVMQNPRHLVRRRGQEARLRCSPMKGHSHVYWYRQLPEEGLKFMVYLQKENIIDESGMPKERFSAEFPKEGPSILRIQQVVRGDSAAYFCASSPPGLAGTHEQYFGPGTRLTVT.

V and J are TRBV6-5 and TRBJ2-2; 9 bases map to TRBD1. CDR1 is MNHEY and CDR2 is SVGAGI in the germline V gene. Trimming removed 7 bases from V and 5 bases from J; junction bases left unmatched: 5. The length of the CDR3 is 14 residues. CDR3 DNA sequence: TGTGCCAGCACCGACAGGGGGAATACCGGGGAGCTGTTTTTT. Amino acids: CASTDRGNTGELFF.

The rearrangement joins TRBV10-3 to TRBJ2-7, with D perhaps matching TRBD2 (5 bases). This CDR3 is 13 amino acids long. Germline CDR1 ENHRY, CDR2 SYGVKD. With 6 bases removed from V and 6 bases from J, the gap between germline ends came to 15 bases. The CDR3 DNA follows: TGTGCCATCAGCCTAGCAGAATCGGGCGAGCAGTACTTC. Translation gives CAISLAESGEQYF.

This clone was picked up a small number of times. Other DNA sequences in the same sample also yield this CDR3. This chain's CDR3 is CASSLQGQRNIQYF. Here the CDR3 DNA reads TGTGCCAGCAGTTTACAGGGACAGAGAAACATTCAGTACTTC. The genes are TRBV28 and TRBJ2-4; TRBD1 matches 7 bases. Germline trimming cut 2 bases from V and 6 bases from J; bases unmatched to any gene: 4. Per the germline V gene, CDR1 is MDHEN and CDR2 is SYDVKM. CDR3 length: 14 residues. The full variable domain, rest sourced from reference TRBV28 and TRBJ2-4, is DVKVTQSSRYLVKRTGEKVFLECVQDMDHENMFWYRQDPGLGLRLIYFSYDVKMKEKGDIPEGYSVSREKKERFSLILESASTNQTSMYLCASSLQGQRNIQYFGAGTRLSVL.

This chain connects TRBV9 to TRBJ1-1; D is ambiguous. Germline V gives CDR1 SGDLS, CDR2 YYNGEE. V lost 3 bases, J lost 11 bases, and 17 bases lay in between. This CDR3 comprises 13 residues. In DNA form, the CDR3 reads TGTGCCAGCAGCGACGACGGAGGGCTGGGTGCTTTCTTT. Its translation is CASSDDGGLGAFF.

The genes are TRBV16 and TRBJ1-3; the D is unclear. This CDR3 spans 17 amino acids. The germline V gene encodes CDR1 KGHSY and CDR2 FQNENV. V lost 0 bases to trimming and J lost 1 base, with 13 bases between them. CDR3: CASSQSARRLSGNTIYF. The CDR3 DNA sequence: TGTGCCAGCAGCCAATCGGCCAGGCGATTATCTGGAAACACCATATATTTT.

The V gene is TRBV3-1 (or the pseudogene TRBV3-2), the J gene TRBJ2-1, with 13 bases fitting TRBD2. Germline V CDR1 and CDR2: LGHDT, YNNKEL (reference sequence). The CDR3 sequence is 15 residues long. V shed 4 bases, J shed 6 bases, and the junction held 3 bases outside the gene matches. The DNA for the CDR3 is TGTGCCAGCAGCCGTGGGACTAGCGGGGTCAATGAGCAGTTCTTC. This encodes CASSRGTSGVNEQFF.

The chain recombines TRBV5-6 with TRBJ1-2; 9 bases match TRBD1. The trim removed 0 bases at V and 8 bases at J, leaving 5 bases unmatched. Germline CDR1 and CDR2: SGHDT and YYEEEE. This CDR3 is 14 amino acids long. The chain's CDR3 is CASSLGGQGKGYTF. The CDR3, as DNA: TGTGCCAGCAGCTTGGGGGGACAGGGAAAAGGCTACACCTTC.

Concerning this clone itself: This same CDR3 is encoded by further DNA sequences in the sample. V and J are TRBV2 and TRBJ2-1, with D tentatively TRBD2 (6 bases). V lost 0 bases and J 0 bases, leaving 6 bases between the germline ends. The CDR3 is made up of 15 amino acids. Germline V CDR1 and CDR2: SNHLY, FYNNEI. CDR3 residues: CASSEARGSYNEQFF. CDR3 bases: TGTGCCAGCAGTGAAGCGCGGGGCTCCTACAATGAGCAGTTCTTC.

About this clone itself: Other DNA variants within this sample encode the same CDR3. The rearrangement joins TRBV19 to TRBJ1-6; D remains unclear. Germline lookup yields CDR1 LNHDA and CDR2 SQIVND (reference sequence). Trimming cost V 3 bases and J 8 bases, with 5 bases left between them. The CDR3 totals 12 residues. The CDR3 DNA reads TGTGCCAGTAGTATTGTTGATTCACCCCTCCACTTT. This gives the protein CASSIVDSPLHF.

This sequence joins TRBV2 and TRBJ1-2; the match to TRBD1 covers 9 bases. V was clipped by 8 bases and J by 5 bases; unmatched bases: 12. The germline V gene encodes CDR1 SNHLY and CDR2 FYNNEI. The CDR3 sequence is 15 residues long. The CDR3 nucleotides read TGTGCCAGCGCTCAGGGACAGGGCTTCATTTATGGCTACACCTTC. This translates into CASAQGQGFIYGYTF.

CDR3 residues: CASSLGTSGGTDTQYF. The CDR3 region has the DNA TGTGCCAGCAGCTTGGGTACGAGCGGGGGCACAGATACGCAGTATTTT. The V and J genes are TRBV7-2 and TRBJ2-3; 7 bases match TRBD2. V lost 3 bases and J lost 1; bases outside the gene matches: 7. Germline V lookup: CDR1 SGHTA, CDR2 FQGNSA. This CDR3 spans 16 amino acids. The complete variable domain, with remaining parts taken from reference TRBV7-2 and TRBJ2-3, reads GAGVSQSPSNKVTEKGKDVELRCDPISGHTALYWYRQSLGQGLEFLIYFQGNSAPDKSGLPSDRFSAERTGGSVSTLTIQRTQQEDSAVYLCASSLGTSGGTDTQYFGPGTRLTVL.

V usage is TRBV12-3 or TRBV12-4 and J usage is TRBJ1-2; 8 bases agree with TRBD1. V dropped 6 bases and J dropped 7; count of bases not matched to a gene: 7. CDR3 length: 13 residues. The CDR3 region is CASRIQGVGGYTF. The CDR3 nucleotides read TGTGCCAGCAGGATACAGGGGGTAGGTGGCTACACCTTC.

This clone was seen a single time. This rearrangement joins TRBV7-2 to TRBJ1-2; D is unresolved. The CDR3 totals 13 residues. The V and J ends lost 3 bases and 8 bases respectively, with 13 bases between them. Germline CDR1 reads SGHTA; CDR2 reads FQGNSA. CDR3 DNA sequence: TGTGCCAGCAGCTTCGACGGTGAATTGGGCTACACCTTC. As protein: CASSFDGELGYTF.

This rearrangement joins TRBV21-1 to TRBJ2-5. TRBV21-1 is designated a pseudogene. The CDR3 sequence is 18 residues long. The CDR3 loop is CASSRCPPPGAWGETQYF. The CDR3 DNA reads as TGTGCCAGCAGCAGGTGCCCTCCGCCGGGGGCCTGGGGAGAGACCCAGTACTTC.

This clone was recorded only once. The rearrangement links TRBV28 to TRBJ2-2; D uncertain. The ends were cut back, 3 bases at V and 1 base at J, with 12 bases in the middle. Germline V gene data show CDR1 as MDHEN and CDR2 as SYDVKM. The CDR3 contains 16 residues. The CDR3 DNA follows: TGTGCCAGCAGTTTGAATGACTGGAAGAACACCGGGGAGCTGTTTTTT. This sequence encodes CASSLNDWKNTGELFF.